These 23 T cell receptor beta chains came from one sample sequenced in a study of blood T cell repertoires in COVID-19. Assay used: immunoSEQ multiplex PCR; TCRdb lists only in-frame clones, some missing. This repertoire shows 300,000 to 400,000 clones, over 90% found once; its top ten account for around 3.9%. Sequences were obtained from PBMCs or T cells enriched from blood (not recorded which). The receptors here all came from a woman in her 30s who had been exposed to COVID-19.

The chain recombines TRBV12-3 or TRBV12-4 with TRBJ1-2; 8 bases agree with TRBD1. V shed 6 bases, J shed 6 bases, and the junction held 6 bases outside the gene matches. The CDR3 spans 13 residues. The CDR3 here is CASRDDRGHGYTF. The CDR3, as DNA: TGTGCCAGCAGAGACGACAGGGGTCATGGCTACACCTTC.

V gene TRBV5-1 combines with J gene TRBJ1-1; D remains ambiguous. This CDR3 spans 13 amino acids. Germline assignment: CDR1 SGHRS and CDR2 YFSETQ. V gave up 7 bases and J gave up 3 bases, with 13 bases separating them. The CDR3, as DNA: TGCGCCAGCGCCCCCCGGGTGGACACTGAAGCTTTCTTT. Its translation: CASAPRVDTEAFF.

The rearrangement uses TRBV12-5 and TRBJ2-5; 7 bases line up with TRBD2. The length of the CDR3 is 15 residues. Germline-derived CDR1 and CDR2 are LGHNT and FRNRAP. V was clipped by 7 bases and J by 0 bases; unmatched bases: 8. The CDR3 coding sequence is TGTGCTAGTGCCCTCGGCGGGGGTTACCAAGAGACCCAGTACTTC. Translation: CASALGGGYQETQYF.

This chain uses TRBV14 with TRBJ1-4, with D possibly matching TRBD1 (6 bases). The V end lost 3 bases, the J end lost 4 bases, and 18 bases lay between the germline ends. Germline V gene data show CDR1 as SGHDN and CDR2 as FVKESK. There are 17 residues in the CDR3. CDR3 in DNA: TGTGCCAGCAGCCAGGAAACAGTCAGGGGTTTTAATGAAAAACTGTTTTTT. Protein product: CASSQETVRGFNEKLFF.

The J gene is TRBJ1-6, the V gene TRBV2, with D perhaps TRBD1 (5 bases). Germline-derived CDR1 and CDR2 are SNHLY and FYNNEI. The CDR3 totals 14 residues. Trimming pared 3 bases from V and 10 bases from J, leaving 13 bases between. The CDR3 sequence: CASSDGAGNSPLHF. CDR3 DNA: TGTGCCAGCAGTGATGGAGCAGGGAACTCACCCCTCCACTTT.

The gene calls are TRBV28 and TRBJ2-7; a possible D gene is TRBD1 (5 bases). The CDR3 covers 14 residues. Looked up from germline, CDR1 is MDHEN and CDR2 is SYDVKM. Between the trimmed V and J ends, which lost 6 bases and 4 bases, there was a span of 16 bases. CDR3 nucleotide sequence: TGTGCCAGCAGGACGGCGGACACGGCTTACGAGCAGTACTTC. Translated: CASRTADTAYEQYF.

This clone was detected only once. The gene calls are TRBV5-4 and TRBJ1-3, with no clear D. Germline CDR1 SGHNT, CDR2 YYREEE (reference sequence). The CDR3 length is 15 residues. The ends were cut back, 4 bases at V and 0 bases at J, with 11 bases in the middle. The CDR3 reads CASSTLAVSGNTIYF. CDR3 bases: TGTGCCAGCAGCACCCTGGCAGTCTCTGGAAACACCATATATTTT.

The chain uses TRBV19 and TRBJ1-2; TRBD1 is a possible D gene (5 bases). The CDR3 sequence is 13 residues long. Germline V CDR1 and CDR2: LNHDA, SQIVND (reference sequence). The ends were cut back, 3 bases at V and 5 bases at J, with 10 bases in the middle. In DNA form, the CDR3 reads TGTGCCAGTAGTATCCAGGGTTCGTATGGCTACACCTTC. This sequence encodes CASSIQGSYGYTF. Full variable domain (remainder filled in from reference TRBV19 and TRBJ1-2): DGGITQSPKYLFRKEGQNVTLSCEQNLNHDAMYWYRQDPGQGLRLIYYSQIVNDFQKGDIAEGYSVSREKKESFPLTVTSAQKNPTAFYLCASSIQGSYGYTFGSGTRLTVV.

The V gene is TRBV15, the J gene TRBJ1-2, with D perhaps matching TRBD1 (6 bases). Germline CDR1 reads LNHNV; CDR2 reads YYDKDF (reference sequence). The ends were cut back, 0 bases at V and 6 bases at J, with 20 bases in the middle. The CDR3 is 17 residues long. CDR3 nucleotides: TGTGCCACCAGCAGAGACCCTTCGGCGACAGGTGGTAATGGCTACACCTTC. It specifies CATSRDPSATGGNGYTF.

CDR3 in amino acids: CSASSPVTGNTIYF. The CDR3 DNA reads TGCAGTGCTAGTTCTCCGGTGACTGGAAACACCATATATTTT. The rearrangement uses TRBV20-1 and TRBJ1-3; D not certain. The CDR3 runs to 14 residues. Germline V CDR1 and CDR2: DFQATT, SNEGSKA (reference sequence). Trimming stripped 3 bases from V and 2 bases from J, with 11 bases between.

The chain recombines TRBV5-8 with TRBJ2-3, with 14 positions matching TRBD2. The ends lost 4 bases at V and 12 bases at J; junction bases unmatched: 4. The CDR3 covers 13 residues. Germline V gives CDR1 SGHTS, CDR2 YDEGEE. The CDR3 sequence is CASSRLAGGTQYF. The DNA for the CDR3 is TGTGCCAGCAGCCGACTAGCGGGGGGGACACAGTATTTT.

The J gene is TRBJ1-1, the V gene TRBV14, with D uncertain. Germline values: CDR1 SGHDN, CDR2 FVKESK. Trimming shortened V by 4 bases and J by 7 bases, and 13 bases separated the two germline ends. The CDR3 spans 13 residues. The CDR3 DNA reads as TGTGCCAGCAGCCCATACCCGGAGGGTGAAGCTTTCTTT. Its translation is CASSPYPEGEAFF.

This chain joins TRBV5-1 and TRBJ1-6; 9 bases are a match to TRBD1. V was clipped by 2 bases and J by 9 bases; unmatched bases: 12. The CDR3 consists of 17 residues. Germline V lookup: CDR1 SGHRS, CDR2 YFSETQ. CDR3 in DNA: TGCGCCAGCAGCTTCATAGGACAGGGGACTACCGGTTCACCCCTCCACTTT. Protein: CASSFIGQGTTGSPLHF.

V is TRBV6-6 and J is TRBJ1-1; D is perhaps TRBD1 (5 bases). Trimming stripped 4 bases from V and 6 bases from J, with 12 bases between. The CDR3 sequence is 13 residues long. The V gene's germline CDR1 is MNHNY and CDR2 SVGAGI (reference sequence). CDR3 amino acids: CASSLPPGAEAFF. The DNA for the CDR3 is TGTGCCAGCAGTTTGCCACCGGGGGCTGAAGCTTTCTTT.

The CDR3 loop is CASSLEGGHTDTQYF. DNA of the CDR3: TGCGCCAGCAGCTTGGAGGGGGGGCACACAGATACGCAGTATTTT. The V and J genes are TRBV5-1 and TRBJ2-3; D may be TRBD2 (7 bases). The CDR3 covers 15 residues. From germline, CDR1 is SGHRS and CDR2 YFSETQ. Trimming left V 0 bases short and J 2 bases short, with 10 bases between.

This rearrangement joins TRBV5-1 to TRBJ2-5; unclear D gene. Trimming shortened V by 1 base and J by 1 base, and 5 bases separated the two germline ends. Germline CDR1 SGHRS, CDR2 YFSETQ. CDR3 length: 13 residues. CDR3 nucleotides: TGCGCCAGCAGCTTGTATTCCCAAGAGACCCAGTACTTC. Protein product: CASSLYSQETQYF.

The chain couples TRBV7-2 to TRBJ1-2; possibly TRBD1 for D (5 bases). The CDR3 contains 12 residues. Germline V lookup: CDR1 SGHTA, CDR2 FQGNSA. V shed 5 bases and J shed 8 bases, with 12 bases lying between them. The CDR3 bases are TGTGCCAGCAGCATCCAGGGTGGCGGCTACACCTTC. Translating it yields CASSIQGGGYTF.

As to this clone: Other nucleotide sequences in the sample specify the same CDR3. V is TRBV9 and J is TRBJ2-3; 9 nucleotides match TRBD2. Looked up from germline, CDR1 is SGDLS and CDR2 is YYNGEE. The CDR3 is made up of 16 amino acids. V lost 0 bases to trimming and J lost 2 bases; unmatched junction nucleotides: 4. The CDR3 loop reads CASSVGGTSITDTQYF. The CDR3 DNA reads TGTGCCAGCAGCGTAGGAGGGACTAGCATCACAGATACGCAGTATTTT. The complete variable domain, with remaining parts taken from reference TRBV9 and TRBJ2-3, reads DSGVTQTPKHLITATGQRVTLRCSPRSGDLSVYWYQQSLDQGLQFLIQYYNGEERAKGNILERFSAQQFPDLHSELNLSSLELGDSALYFCASSVGGTSITDTQYFGPGTRLTVL.

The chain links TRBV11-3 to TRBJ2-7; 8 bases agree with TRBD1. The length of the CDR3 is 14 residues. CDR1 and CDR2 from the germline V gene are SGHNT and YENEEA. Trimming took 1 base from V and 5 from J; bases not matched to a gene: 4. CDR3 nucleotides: TGTGCCAGCAGCTTAGGACAGGGGCCCGACGAGCAGTACTTC. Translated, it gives CASSLGQGPDEQYF.

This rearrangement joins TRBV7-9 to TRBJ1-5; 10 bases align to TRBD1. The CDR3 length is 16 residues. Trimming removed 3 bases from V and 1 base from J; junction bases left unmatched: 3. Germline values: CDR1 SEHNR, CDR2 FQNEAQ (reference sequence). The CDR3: CASSLDRGASNQPQHF. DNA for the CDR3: TGTGCCAGCAGCTTGGACAGGGGGGCCAGCAATCAGCCCCAGCATTTT. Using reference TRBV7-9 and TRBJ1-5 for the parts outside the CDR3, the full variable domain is DTGVSQNPRHKITKRGQNVTFRCDPISEHNRLYWYRQTLGQGPEFLTYFQNEAQLEKSRLLSDRFSAERPKGSFSTLEIQRTEQGDSAMYLCASSLDRGASNQPQHFGDGTRLSIL.

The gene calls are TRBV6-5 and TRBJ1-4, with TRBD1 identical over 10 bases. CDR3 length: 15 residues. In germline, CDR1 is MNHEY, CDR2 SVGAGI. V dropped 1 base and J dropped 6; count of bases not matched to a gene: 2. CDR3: CASSYFGTGDEKLFF. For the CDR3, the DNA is TGTGCCAGCAGTTACTTCGGGACAGGGGATGAAAAACTGTTTTTT.

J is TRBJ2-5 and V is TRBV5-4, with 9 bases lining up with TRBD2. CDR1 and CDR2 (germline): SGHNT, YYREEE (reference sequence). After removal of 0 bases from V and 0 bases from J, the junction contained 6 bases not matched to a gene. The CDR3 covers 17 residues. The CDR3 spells CASSLAASGGHQETQYF. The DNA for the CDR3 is TGTGCCAGCAGCTTGGCCGCCAGCGGGGGGCACCAAGAGACCCAGTACTTC.

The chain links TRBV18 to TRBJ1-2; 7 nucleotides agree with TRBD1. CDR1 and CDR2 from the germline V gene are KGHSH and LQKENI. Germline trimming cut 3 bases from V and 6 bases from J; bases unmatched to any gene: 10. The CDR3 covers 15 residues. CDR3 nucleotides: TGTGCCAGCTCACCCCAACCGACAGGGTATCATGGCTACACCTTC. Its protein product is CASSPQPTGYHGYTF.